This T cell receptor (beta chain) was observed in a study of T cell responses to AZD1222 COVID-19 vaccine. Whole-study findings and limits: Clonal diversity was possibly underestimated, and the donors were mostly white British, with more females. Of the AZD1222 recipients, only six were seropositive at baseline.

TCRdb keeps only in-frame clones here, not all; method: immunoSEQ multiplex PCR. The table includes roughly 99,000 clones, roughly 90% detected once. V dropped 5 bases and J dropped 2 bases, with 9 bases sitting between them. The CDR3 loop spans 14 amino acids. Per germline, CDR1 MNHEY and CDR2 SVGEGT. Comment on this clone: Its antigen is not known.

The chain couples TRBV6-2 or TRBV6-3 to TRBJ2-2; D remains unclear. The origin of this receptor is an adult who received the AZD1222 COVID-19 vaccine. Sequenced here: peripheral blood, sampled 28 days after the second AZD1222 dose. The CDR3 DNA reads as TGTGCCAGCAGTCAGGACCTTAACACCGGGGAGCTGTTTTTT. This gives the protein CASSQDLNTGELFF.